The 5 T cell receptor beta chains presented below share a single source sample, sequenced in a study of T cell responses to AZD1222 COVID-19 vaccine. Method: immunoSEQ multiplex PCR; TCRdb's copy keeps in-frame clones and lacks some. The sample carries around 140,000 clones, 70% to 90% recorded once. The material was peripheral blood, obtained 28 days after the second dose of the MenACWY control vaccine. The receptors come from an adult who received the MenACWY meningococcal vaccine as a control.

This clone was counted a few times. The V gene is TRBV4-3, the J gene TRBJ2-2; possibly TRBD1 for D (5 bases). V was trimmed by 0 bases and J by 4 bases, leaving 12 bases between them. Germline V gene sequence: CDR1 LGHNA, CDR2 YSLEER. The CDR3 length is 16 residues. The DNA for the CDR3 is TGCGCCAGCAGCCAAGATTTTGGGGCTGCCACCGGGGAGCTGTTTTTT. Protein sequence: CASSQDFGAATGELFF.

The chain carries TRBV3-1 (or the pseudogene TRBV3-2) and TRBJ1-1; 10 nucleotides line up with TRBD1. V shed 2 bases, J shed 0 bases, and the junction held 3 bases outside the gene matches. CDR1 and CDR2 (germline): LGHDT, YNNKEL (reference sequence). The CDR3 sequence is 16 residues long. In DNA form, the CDR3 reads TGTGCCAGCAGCCAACCCGGGACAGGGGTGAACACTGAAGCTTTCTTT. Protein sequence: CASSQPGTGVNTEAFF.

The rearrangement joins TRBV18 to TRBJ1-1, with D perhaps TRBD1 (6 bases). The CDR3 has 14 amino acids. Trimming left V 6 bases short and J 8 bases short, with 19 bases between. CDR1 KGHSH and CDR2 LQKENI come from the germline V gene. The CDR3 sequence is CASSSDQGISEAFF. CDR3 nucleotide sequence: TGTGCCAGCTCCTCAGACCAGGGGATCAGCGAAGCTTTCTTT.

V usage is TRBV18 and J usage is TRBJ2-6; 7 nucleotides match TRBD1. Germline CDR1 KGHSH, CDR2 LQKENI. Trimming at V came to 6 bases and at J to 0 bases, leaving 8 bases not matched to a gene. The CDR3 is made up of 17 amino acids. This CDR3 is CASSATGMSSGANVLTF. The CDR3 region has the DNA TGTGCCAGCTCGGCGACAGGGATGAGCTCTGGGGCCAACGTCCTGACTTTC.

The V and J genes are TRBV28 and TRBJ1-5; 8 nucleotides line up with TRBD1. Germline CDR1 MDHEN, CDR2 SYDVKM. Trimming removed 5 bases from V and 6 bases from J; junction bases left unmatched: 9. The CDR3 is 15 amino acids. The chain's CDR3 is CASSPIQGAAQPQHF. The CDR3 DNA follows: TGTGCCAGCAGTCCCATCCAGGGGGCAGCTCAGCCCCAGCATTTT.